These 13 T cell receptor beta chains share one sample of origin, sequenced in a study of cytomegalovirus exposure and HLA in healthy donors. The PCR ran on 60 Vbeta and 13 Jbeta primers. The assay was immunoSEQ multiplex PCR, and TCRdb's table has in-frame clones only and misses some. Of about 130,000 clones listed, approximately 80% are singletons. The sequenced sample was PBMCs. Receptors originate from a woman between 40 and 50 years old in good health and CMV-seronegative.

J is TRBJ2-1 and V is TRBV27; D is undetermined. CDR3 length equals 14 residues. Germline loops: CDR1 MNHEY, CDR2 SMNVEV (reference sequence). Trimming took off 2 bases at V and 0 bases at J, with 5 bases between the two ends. CDR3: CASSLLSSYNEQFF. For the CDR3, the DNA is TGTGCCAGCAGTTTACTGAGCTCCTACAATGAGCAGTTCTTC.

The V gene is TRBV6-5, the J gene TRBJ2-4, with a possible D match to TRBD2 (6 bases). The CDR3 is 16 residues long. CDR1 and CDR2 (germline): MNHEY, SVGAGI. Trimming pared 2 bases from V and 0 bases from J, leaving 11 bases between. The CDR3 nucleotides are TGTGCCAGCAGTTACGGAGGGAGAGGAGCCAAAAACATTCAGTACTTC. It specifies CASSYGGRGAKNIQYF.

The chain recombines TRBV9 with TRBJ2-7; the D gene is possibly TRBD1 (5 bases). CDR3 length: 14 residues. Looked up from germline, CDR1 is SGDLS and CDR2 is YYNGEE. V shed 4 bases and J shed 3 bases, with 14 bases lying between them. The CDR3, as DNA: TGTGCCAGCAGCCCCGACACAGGACACTACGAGCAGTACTTC. It yields the protein CASSPDTGHYEQYF.

This chain connects TRBV7-9 to TRBJ1-2; the match to TRBD1 covers 7 bases. With V trimmed by 4 bases and J by 3 bases, 8 bases remained unmatched. Germline CDR1 and CDR2: SEHNR and FQNEAQ (reference sequence). The CDR3 loop spans 15 amino acids. The CDR3 sequence: CASSSRQGRDYGYTF. CDR3 nucleotides: TGTGCCAGCAGCTCCCGACAGGGCAGGGACTATGGCTACACCTTC.

V gene TRBV13 combines with J gene TRBJ2-3, with a tentative D call TRBD2 (6 bases). The CDR3 extends over 15 amino acids. V shed 4 bases and J shed 4 bases, with 15 bases lying between them. The germline V gene encodes CDR1 PRHDT and CDR2 FYEKMQ (reference sequence). The CDR3 region is CASSSAGWWADTQYF. The CDR3 DNA is TGTGCCAGCAGCTCCGCGGGATGGTGGGCAGATACGCAGTATTTT.

V usage is TRBV30 and J usage is TRBJ1-2; D call uncertain. CDR1 GTSNPN and CDR2 SVGIG come from the germline V gene (reference sequence). V lost 0 bases and J 10 bases, leaving 12 bases between the germline ends. The CDR3 totals 12 residues. CDR3 nucleotides: TGTGCCTGGAGTGTACGAGGCGTAGACTACACCTTC. Amino acid sequence: CAWSVRGVDYTF.

The chain has TRBV19 and TRBJ1-1, with a possible D match to TRBD1 (5 bases). Trimming pared 4 bases from V and 1 base from J, leaving 13 bases between. Germline V gives CDR1 LNHDA, CDR2 SQIVND (reference sequence). The CDR3 runs 15 residues. CDR3 sequence reads: CASSRVLDRNTEAFF. The CDR3 DNA reads TGTGCCAGTAGTAGGGTCCTTGACAGGAACACTGAAGCTTTCTTT. The full variable domain, with the rest looked up from reference TRBV19 and TRBJ1-1, is DGGITQSPKYLFRKEGQNVTLSCEQNLNHDAMYWYRQDPGQGLRLIYYSQIVNDFQKGDIAEGYSVSREKKESFPLTVTSAQKNPTAFYLCASSRVLDRNTEAFFGQGTRLTVV.

The rearrangement joins TRBV19 to TRBJ1-2, with D uncertain. CDR3 length: 13 residues. Trimming removed 3 bases at V and 2 bases at J, with 7 bases between. Germline V CDR1 and CDR2: LNHDA, SQIVND (reference sequence). This CDR3 is CASSIDTNYGYTF. The CDR3 DNA follows: TGTGCCAGTAGTATCGACACGAACTATGGCTACACCTTC.

The rearrangement links TRBV19 to TRBJ2-1; 9 nucleotides line up with TRBD2. The CDR3 sequence is 16 residues long. With V trimmed by 5 bases and J by 7 bases, 12 bases remained unmatched. Germline V lookup: CDR1 LNHDA, CDR2 SQIVND (reference sequence). CDR3 sequence reads: CASSAFRGRAGNEQFF. DNA of the CDR3: TGTGCCAGTAGTGCTTTCCGCGGGAGGGCCGGGAATGAGCAGTTCTTC.

This chain connects TRBV18 to TRBJ1-1, with 11 bases aligning to TRBD1. The V gene end was trimmed by 5 bases and the J gene end by 4 bases; junction bases not matched to a gene: 3. The germline CDR1 and CDR2 sequences are KGHSH and LQKENI. This CDR3 region has 14 residues. CDR3 amino acids: CASSGQGASTEAFF. CDR3 in DNA: TGTGCCAGCTCAGGACAGGGGGCAAGCACTGAAGCTTTCTTT.

The chain is built from TRBV6-5 and TRBJ2-7, with 7 bases matching TRBD1. This CDR3 has 14 amino acids. From germline, CDR1 is MNHEY and CDR2 SVGAGI. V was clipped by 8 bases and J by 0 bases; unmatched bases: 7. The CDR3 sequence is CASGLTGISYEQYF. CDR3 nucleotide sequence: TGTGCCAGCGGGTTGACAGGGATCTCCTACGAGCAGTACTTC.

The V gene is TRBV27, the J gene TRBJ1-6; D unclear. Looked up from germline, CDR1 is MNHEY and CDR2 is SMNVEV (reference sequence). V was cut by 3 bases and J by 4 bases, with 16 bases left in between. The CDR3 is 17 amino acids. The CDR3, as DNA: TGTGCCAGCAGTTTGGGGTTTTTGAGCGGGTATAATTCACCCCTCCACTTT. Protein sequence: CASSLGFLSGYNSPLHF.

V usage is TRBV7-2 and J usage is TRBJ2-7, with D possibly TRBD1 on 6 matching bases. The germline V and J ends were trimmed by 2 bases and 3 bases, with 11 bases remaining between them. Germline assignment: CDR1 SGHTA and CDR2 FQGNSA. The CDR3 totals 14 residues. Here the CDR3 DNA reads TGTGCCAGCAGCTTATATGGGGGCGTCTACGAGCAGTACTTC. It translates to CASSLYGGVYEQYF.